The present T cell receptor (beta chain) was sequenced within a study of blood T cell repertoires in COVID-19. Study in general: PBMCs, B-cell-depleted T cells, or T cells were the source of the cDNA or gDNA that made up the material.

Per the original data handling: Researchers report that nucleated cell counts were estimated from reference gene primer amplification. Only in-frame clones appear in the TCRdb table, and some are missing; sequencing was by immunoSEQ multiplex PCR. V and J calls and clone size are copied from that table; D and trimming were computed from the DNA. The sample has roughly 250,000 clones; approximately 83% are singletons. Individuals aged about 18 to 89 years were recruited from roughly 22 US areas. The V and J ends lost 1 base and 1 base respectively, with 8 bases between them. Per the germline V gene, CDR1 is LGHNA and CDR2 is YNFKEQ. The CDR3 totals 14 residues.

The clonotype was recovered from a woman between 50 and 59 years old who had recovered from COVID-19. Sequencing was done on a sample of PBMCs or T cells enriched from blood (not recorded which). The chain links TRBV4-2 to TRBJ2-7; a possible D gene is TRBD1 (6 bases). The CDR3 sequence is CASSQGDTSYEQYF. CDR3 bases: TGTGCCAGCAGCCAAGGGGACACGTCCTACGAGCAGTACTTC.